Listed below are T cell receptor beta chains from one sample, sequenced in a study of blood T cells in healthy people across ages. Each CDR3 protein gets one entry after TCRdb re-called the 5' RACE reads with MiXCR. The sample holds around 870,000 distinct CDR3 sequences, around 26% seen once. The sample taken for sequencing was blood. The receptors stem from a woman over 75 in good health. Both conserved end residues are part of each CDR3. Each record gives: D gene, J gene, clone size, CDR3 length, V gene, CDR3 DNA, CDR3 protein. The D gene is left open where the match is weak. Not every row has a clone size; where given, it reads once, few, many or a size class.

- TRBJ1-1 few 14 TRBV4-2 TGTGCCAGCAGCCAAGTTGGGGATAGCACTGAAGCTTTCTTT CASSQVGDSTEAFF
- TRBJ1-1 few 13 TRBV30 TGTGCCTGGACTGGGACCTGGGGTGCTGAAGCTTTCTTT CAWTGTWGAEAFF
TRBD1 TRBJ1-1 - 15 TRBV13 TGTGCCAGCACAAACCGGGACAGGGGGAACACTGAAGCTTTCTTT CASTNRDRGNTEAFF
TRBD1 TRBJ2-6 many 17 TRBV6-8 TGTGCCAGCAAAACGGACAGGGGGCTAGGAGGGGCCAACGTCCTGACTTTC CASKTDRGLGGANVLTF
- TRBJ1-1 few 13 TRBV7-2 TGTGCCAGCAGCTTTCGGAGGGCGACTGAAGCTTTCTTT CASSFRRATEAFF
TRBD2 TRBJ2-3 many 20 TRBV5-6 TGTGCCAGCAGCCCTGTCGGACTAGCGGGGGGGATCTCTAGCACAGATACGCAGTATTTT CASSPVGLAGGISSTDTQYF
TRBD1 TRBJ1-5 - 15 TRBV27 TGTGCCAGCAGTTCACGGACAGGGGTGGGGCAGCCCCAGCATTTT CASSSRTGVGQPQHF
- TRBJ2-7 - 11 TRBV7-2 TGTGCCAGTAGCACCCACTACGAGCAGTACTTC CASSTHYEQYF
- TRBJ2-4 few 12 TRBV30 TGTGCCTGGAGTCCGGGGGCTGGGGAGCAGTACTTC CAWSPGAGEQYF
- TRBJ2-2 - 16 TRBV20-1 TGCAGTGCTCGAGCTCCCGGGACTGCAAACACCGGGGAGCTGTTTTTT CSARAPGTANTGELFF
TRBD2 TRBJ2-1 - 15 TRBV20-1 TGCAGTGCTCCAGGACTAGCGGGTTCCTTGGATGAGCAGTTCTTC CSAPGLAGSLDEQFF
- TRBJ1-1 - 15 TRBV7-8 TGTGCCAGCAGCCCCCGTACAGGGAGGGTCACTGAAGCTTTCTTT CASSPRTGRVTEAFF
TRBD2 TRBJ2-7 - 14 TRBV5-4 TGTGCCAGCAGCTGGGGTAGCGGGGATTACGAGCAGTACTTC CASSWGSGDYEQYF
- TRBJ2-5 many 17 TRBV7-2 TGTGCCAGCAGCTTAGCGCCGGGACACCCTCAGCGGGAGACCCAGTACTTC CASSLAPGHPQRETQYF
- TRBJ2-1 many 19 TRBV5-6 TGTGCCAGCAGCCCCCACCGGGGAAGTGTGTGGGGGGCAAAAAATGAGCAGTTCTTC CASSPHRGSVWGAKNEQFF
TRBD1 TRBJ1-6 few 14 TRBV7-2 TGTACCAGCAGCTCCGGGACAGCAGCCTCACCCCTCCACTTT CTSSSGTAASPLHF
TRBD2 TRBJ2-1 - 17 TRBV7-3 TGTGCCAGCAGCTCACGACTAGCGGGTCAACAAAAGCATGAGCAGTTCTTC CASSSRLAGQQKHEQFF
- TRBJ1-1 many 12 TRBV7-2 TGTGCCAGCAGCTTAACGACAGCTGGAGCTTTCTTT CASSLTTAGAFF
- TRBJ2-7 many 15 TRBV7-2 TGTGCCAGCAGCTCGCGCGGGACGGCTTGGGACGAGCAGTACTTC CASSSRGTAWDEQYF
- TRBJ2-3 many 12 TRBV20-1 TGCAGTGCTATGGACAGCCCAGATACGCAGTATTTT CSAMDSPDTQYF
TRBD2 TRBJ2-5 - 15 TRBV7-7 TGTGCCAGCAGCTTCGGAGCGGGGGGTAAAGAGACCCAGTACTTC CASSFGAGGKETQYF
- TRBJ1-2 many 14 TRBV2 TGTGCCAGCAGTGGGGACGGGGCGAACTATGGCTACACCTTC CASSGDGANYGYTF
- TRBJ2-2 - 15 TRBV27 TGTGCCAGCACAGGCCCCCGGGGGAACACCGGGGAGCTGTTTTTT CASTGPRGNTGELFF
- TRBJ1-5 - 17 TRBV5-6 TGTGCCAGCAGCTTGGCCGGGGACCGAGGTAGGCATCAGCCCCAGCATTTT CASSLAGDRGRHQPQHF
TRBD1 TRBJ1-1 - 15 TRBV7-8 TGTGCCAGCAGCAAACGACAGGGCTCGCAGACTGAAGCTTTCTTT CASSKRQGSQTEAFF
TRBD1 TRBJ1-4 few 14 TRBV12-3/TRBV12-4 TGTGCCAGCAGGTACAGGGGGCGAGATGAAAAACTGTTTTTT CASRYRGRDEKLFF
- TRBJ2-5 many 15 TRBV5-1 TGCGCCAGCAGCTTGGACAGGGTCGAACAAGAGACCCAGTACTTC CASSLDRVEQETQYF
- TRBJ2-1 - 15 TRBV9 TGTGCCAGCAGCGCTCAAAGGGGGGTGTTGAATGAGCAGTTCTTC CASSAQRGVLNEQFF
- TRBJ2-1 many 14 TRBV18 TGTGCCAGCTCACCAGCTTCAGGGACCCATGAGCAGTTCTTC CASSPASGTHEQFF
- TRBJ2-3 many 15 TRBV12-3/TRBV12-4 TGTGCCAGCAGTTCAAGGCGGCAGAACACAGATACGCAGTATTTT CASSSRRQNTDTQYF
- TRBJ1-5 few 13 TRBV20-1 TGCAGTGCTAGAGTGGGAAGCAGTCAGCCCCAGCATTTT CSARVGSSQPQHF
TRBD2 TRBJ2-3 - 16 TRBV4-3 TGCGCCAGCAGCCTGCTTTTGCGGGGGGGGCCGGATACGCAGTATTTT CASSLLLRGGPDTQYF
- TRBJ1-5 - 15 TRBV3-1 TGTGCCAGCAGCCAAGGGGGGACTAGCAATCAGCCCCAGCATTTT CASSQGGTSNQPQHF
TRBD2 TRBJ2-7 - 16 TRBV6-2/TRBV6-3 TGTGCCAGCAGTGGGCTAGCGGAGTCGAATCTGTACGAGCAGTACTTC CASSGLAESNLYEQYF
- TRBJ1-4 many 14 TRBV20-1 TGCAGTGCCCTGGACCTTTTTCCTCATGAAAAACTGTTTTTT CSALDLFPHEKLFF
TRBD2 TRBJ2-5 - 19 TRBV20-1 TGCAGTGCTAGTAGCTGGTCGGGAGGGCCTTCGAGTTACCAAGAGACCCAGTACTTC CSASSWSGGPSSYQETQYF
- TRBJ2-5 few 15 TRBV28 TGTGCCAGCAATCCGAGGGCAGGTCCACAAGAGACCCAGTACTTC CASNPRAGPQETQYF
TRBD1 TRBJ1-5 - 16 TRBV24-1 TGTGCCACCAGTGATGCCCTCGACAGGGGAGGTCAGCCCCAGCATTTT CATSDALDRGGQPQHF
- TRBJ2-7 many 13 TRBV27 TGTGCCAGCAGTGGGGCGGGGCGCGTCGAGCAGTACTTC CASSGAGRVEQYF
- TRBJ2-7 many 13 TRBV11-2 TGTGCCAGCAGCTCAATAAGGGGCTACGAGCAGTACTTC CASSSIRGYEQYF
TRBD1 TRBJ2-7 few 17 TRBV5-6 TGTGCCAGCAGCTCGAGTGGACAGGGGCGATTATCATACGAGCAGTACTTC CASSSSGQGRLSYEQYF
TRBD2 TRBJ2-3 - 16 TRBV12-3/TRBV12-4 TGTGCCAGCAGTTTTATGGCGGGAGGAAGAGCAGATACGCAGTATTTT CASSFMAGGRADTQYF
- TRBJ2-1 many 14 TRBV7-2 TGTGCCAGCAGGGGACTGAGCTCCTACAATGAGCAGTTCTTC CASRGLSSYNEQFF
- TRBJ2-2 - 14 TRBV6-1 TGTGCCCAAGCGAAGGAGGGGAACACCGGGGAGCTGTTTTTT CAQAKEGNTGELFF
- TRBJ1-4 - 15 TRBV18 TGTGCCAGCTCACCCCAACCACAGACTACTCCTAAACTGTTTTTT CASSPQPQTTPKLFF
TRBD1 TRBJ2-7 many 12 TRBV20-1 TGCAGCTTAAGACAGGGAAACTACGAGCAGTACTTC CSLRQGNYEQYF
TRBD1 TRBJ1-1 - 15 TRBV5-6 TGTGCCAGCAGCAAGGGACAGGGGGTAACCACTGAAGCTTTCTTT CASSKGQGVTTEAFF
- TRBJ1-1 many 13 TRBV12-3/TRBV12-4 TGTGCCAGCAGTCCGCAGGAGAACACTGAAGCTTTCTTT CASSPQENTEAFF